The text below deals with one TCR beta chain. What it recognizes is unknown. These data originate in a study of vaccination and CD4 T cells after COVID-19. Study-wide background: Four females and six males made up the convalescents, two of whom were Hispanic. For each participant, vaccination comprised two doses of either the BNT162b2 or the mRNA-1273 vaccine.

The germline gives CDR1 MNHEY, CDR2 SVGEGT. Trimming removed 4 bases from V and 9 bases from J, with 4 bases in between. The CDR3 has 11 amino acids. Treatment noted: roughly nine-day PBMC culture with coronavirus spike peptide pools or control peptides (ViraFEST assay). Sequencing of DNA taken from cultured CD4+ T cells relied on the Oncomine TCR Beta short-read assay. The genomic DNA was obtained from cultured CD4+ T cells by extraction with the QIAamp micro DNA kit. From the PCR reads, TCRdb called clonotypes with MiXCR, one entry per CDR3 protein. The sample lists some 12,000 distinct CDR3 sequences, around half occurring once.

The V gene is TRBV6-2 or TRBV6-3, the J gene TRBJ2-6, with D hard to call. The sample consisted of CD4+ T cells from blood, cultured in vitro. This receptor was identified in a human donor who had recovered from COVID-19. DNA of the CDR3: TGTGCCAGCAGTTTTGACAACGTCCTGACTTTC. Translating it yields CASSFDNVLTF.